The present T cell receptor (beta chain) was sequenced within a study of cytomegalovirus exposure and HLA in healthy donors. Study-wide results and limits: The analysis excluded some indistinguishable V segments, including TRBV6-2 and TRBV6-3. The likely explanation for a cluster of highly shared sequence variants was sequencing artifact.

Researchers ran the PCR with 60 Vbeta and 13 Jbeta primers. In the source study's methods: In a later analysis, of 84 million or so unique beta chains, roughly 10 million appeared in at least two donors. TCRdb's table, derived via immunoSEQ multiplex PCR, lists solely in-frame clones and lacks some. The V and J calls and clone size are taken from that table; D and trimming were inferred from the DNA. The table has some 150,000 clones, approximately 80% seen once; the top ten hold 4%. CDR1 is SGHRS, CDR2 YFSETQ, per germline. Losses at the gene ends were 2 bases for V and 7 bases for J; bases not matched to a gene: 9. This CDR3 spans 18 amino acids. Comment on this clone: Its antigen is undetermined.

Donors in the study were healthy people who gave bone marrow. The sample taken for sequencing was PBMCs. This TCR was sampled from a woman aged 40 to 50 in good health and CMV-seronegative. This rearrangement joins TRBV5-1 to TRBJ2-1, with TRBD2 identical over 16 bases. The chain's CDR3 is CASSFGAGLAGGINEQFF. The DNA of the CDR3 is TGCGCCAGCAGCTTCGGGGCGGGACTAGCGGGGGGGATTAATGAGCAGTTCTTC.